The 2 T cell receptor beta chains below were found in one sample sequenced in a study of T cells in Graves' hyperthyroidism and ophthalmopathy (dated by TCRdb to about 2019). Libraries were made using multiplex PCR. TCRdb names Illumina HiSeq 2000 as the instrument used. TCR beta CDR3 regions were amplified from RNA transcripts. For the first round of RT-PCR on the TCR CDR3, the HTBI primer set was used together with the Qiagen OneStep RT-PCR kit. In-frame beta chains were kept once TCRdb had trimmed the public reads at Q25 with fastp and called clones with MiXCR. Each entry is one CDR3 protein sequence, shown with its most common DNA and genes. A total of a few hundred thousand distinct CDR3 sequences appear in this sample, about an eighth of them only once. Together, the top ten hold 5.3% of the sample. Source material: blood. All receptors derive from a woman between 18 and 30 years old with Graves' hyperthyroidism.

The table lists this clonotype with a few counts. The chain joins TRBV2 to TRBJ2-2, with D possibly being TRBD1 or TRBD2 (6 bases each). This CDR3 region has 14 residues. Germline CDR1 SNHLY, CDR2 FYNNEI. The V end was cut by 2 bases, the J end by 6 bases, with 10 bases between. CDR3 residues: CASSEQGTSGELFF. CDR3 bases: TGTGCCAGCAGTGAACAGGGGACTTCCGGGGAGCTGTTTTTT.

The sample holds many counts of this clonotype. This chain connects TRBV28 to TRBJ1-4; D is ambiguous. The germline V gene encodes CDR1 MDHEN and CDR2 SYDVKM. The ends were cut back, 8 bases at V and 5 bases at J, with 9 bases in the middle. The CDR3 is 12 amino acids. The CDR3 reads CASVGPNEKLFF. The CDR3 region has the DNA TGTGCCAGCGTCGGCCCCAATGAAAAACTGTTTTTT.